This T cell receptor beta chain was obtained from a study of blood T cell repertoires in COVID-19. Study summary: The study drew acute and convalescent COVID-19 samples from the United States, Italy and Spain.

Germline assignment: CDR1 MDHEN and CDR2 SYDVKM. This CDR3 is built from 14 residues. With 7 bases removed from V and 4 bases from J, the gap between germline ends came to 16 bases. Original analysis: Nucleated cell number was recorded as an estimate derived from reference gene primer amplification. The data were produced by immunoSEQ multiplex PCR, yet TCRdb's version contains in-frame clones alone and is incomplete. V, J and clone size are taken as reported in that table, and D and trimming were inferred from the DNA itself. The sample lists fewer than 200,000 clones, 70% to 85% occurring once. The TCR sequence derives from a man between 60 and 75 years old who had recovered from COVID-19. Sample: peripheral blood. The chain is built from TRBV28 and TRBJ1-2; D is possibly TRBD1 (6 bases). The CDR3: CASNPPYRVYGYTF. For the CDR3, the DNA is TGTGCCAGCAACCCCCCGTACAGGGTCTATGGCTACACCTTC.